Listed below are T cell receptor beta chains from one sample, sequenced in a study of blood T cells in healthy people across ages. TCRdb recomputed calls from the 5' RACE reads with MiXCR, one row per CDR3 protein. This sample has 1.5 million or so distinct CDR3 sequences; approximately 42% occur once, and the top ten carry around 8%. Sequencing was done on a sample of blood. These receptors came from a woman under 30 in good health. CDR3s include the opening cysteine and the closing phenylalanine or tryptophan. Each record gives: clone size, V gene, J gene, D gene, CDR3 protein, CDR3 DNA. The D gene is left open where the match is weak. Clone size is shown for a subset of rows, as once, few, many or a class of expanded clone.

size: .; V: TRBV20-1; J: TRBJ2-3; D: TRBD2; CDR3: CSARDGAGGRTDTQYF; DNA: TGCAGTGCTAGAGATGGGGCGGGGGGGCGCACAGATACGCAGTATTTT
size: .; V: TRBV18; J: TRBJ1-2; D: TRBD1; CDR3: CASSPSPGQVYGYTF; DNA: TGTGCCAGCTCACCCAGCCCGGGACAGGTCTATGGCTACACCTTC
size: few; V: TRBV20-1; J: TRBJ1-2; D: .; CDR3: CSARAHGEGYGYTF; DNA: TGCAGTGCTAGAGCGCATGGAGAGGGCTATGGCTACACCTTC
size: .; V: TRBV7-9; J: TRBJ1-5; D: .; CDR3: CASSLGGVSNQPRHF; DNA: TGTGCCAGCAGCTTAGGGGGGGTGAGCAATCAGCCCCGGCATTTT
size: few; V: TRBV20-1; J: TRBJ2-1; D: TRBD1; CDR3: CSARGQGRSYNEQFF; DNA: TGCAGTGCTAGAGGACAGGGGCGAAGCTACAATGAGCAGTTCTTC
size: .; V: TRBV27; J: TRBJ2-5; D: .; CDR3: CASSPYLGTQYF; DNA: TGTGCCAGCAGTCCCTACCTGGGGACCCAGTACTTC
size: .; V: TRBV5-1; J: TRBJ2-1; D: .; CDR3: CASSSMDYANEQFF; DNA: TGCGCCAGCAGCTCGATGGACTATGCTAATGAGCAGTTCTTC
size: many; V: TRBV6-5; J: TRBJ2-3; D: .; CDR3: CASSYRDTQYF; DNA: TGTGCCAGCAGTTACAGAGATACGCAGTATTTT
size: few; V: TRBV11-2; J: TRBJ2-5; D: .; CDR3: CASSLAETRQETQYF; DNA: TGTGCCAGCAGCTTAGCAGAGACTAGACAAGAGACCCAGTACTTC
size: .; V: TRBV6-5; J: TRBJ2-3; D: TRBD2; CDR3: CASSPVAGDTDTQYF; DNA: TGTGCCAGCAGTCCCGTGGCGGGGGACACAGATACGCAGTATTTT
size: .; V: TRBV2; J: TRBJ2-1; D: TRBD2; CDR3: CARGGLAGIDNEQFF; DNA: TGTGCCAGGGGAGGACTAGCGGGGATAGACAATGAGCAGTTCTTC
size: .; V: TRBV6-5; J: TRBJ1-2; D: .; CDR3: CASSYAPLYGYTF; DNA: TGTGCCAGCAGTTACGCGCCACTCTATGGCTACACCTTC
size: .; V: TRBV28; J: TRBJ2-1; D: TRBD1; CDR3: CATGTGHNEQFF; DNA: TGTGCCACTGGGACAGGGCACAATGAGCAGTTCTTC
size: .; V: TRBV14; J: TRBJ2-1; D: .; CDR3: CASSPTPEMQFF; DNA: TGTGCCAGCAGCCCGACACCAGAGATGCAGTTCTTC
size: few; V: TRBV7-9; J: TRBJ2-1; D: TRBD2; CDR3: CASSSTTSGRYNEQFF; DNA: TGTGCCAGCAGCTCCACGACTAGCGGGAGGTACAATGAGCAGTTCTTC
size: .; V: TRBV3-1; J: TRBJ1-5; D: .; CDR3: CASSLDSYQPQHF; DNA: TGTGCCAGCAGCCTTGACAGTTATCAGCCCCAGCATTTT
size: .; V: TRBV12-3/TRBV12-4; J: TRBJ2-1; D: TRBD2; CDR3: CASTKRGVQFF; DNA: TGTGCCAGCACCAAGCGGGGGGTTCAGTTCTTC
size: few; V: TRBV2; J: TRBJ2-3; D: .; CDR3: CASQGGGTDTQYF; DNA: TGTGCCAGCCAGGGGGGAGGCACAGATACGCAGTATTTT
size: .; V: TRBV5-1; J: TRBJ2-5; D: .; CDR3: CASSFRSGKNEQYF; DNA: TGCGCCAGCAGCTTTAGGTCAGGGAAAAATGAGCAGTACTTC
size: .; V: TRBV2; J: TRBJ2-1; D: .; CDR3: CASSEGHSSNEQFF; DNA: TGTGCCAGCAGTGAAGGTCACTCTAGCAATGAGCAGTTCTTC
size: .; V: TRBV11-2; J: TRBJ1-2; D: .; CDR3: CASSFRQTNYTF; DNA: TGTGCCAGCAGCTTTAGACAGACCAACTACACCTTC
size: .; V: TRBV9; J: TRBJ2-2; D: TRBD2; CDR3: CASSATSGVNTGELFF; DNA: TGTGCCAGCAGCGCCACTAGCGGGGTCAACACCGGGGAGCTGTTTTTT
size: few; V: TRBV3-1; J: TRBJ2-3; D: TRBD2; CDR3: CASSRSGREVDTQYF; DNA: TGTGCCAGCAGCCGTAGCGGGAGGGAGGTAGATACGCAGTATTTT
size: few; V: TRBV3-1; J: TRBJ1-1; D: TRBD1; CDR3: CASLWTAGGFREAFF; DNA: TGTGCCAGCCTGTGGACGGCAGGGGGCTTCAGGGAAGCTTTCTTT
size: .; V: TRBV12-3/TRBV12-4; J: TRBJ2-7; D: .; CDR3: CASSFPGRYEQYF; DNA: TGTGCCAGCAGTTTCCCCGGACGGTACGAGCAGTACTTC
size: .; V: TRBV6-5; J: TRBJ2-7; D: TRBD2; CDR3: CASSLLAGGPDEQYF; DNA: TGTGCCAGCAGCCTACTAGCGGGAGGCCCGGACGAGCAGTACTTC
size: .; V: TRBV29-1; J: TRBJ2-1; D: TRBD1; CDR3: CSVSGQGVYEQFF; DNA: TGCAGCGTCTCGGGACAGGGGGTCTATGAGCAGTTCTTC
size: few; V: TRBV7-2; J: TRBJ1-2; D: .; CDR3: CASSLASGAVYGYTF; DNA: TGTGCCAGCAGCTTAGCGAGTGGGGCGGTCTATGGCTACACCTTC
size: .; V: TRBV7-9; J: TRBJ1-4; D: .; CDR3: CASSLDGSTNEKLFF; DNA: TGTGCCAGCAGTTTAGATGGGTCAACTAATGAAAAACTGTTTTTT
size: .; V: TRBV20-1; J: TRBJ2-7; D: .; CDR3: CSAMLSTSYEQYF; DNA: TGCAGTGCTATGCTGAGCACCTCCTACGAGCAGTACTTC
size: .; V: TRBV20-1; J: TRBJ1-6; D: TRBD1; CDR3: CSAPTTGGQDSPLHF; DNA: TGCAGTGCGCCAACGACAGGGGGCCAGGATTCACCCCTCCACTTT
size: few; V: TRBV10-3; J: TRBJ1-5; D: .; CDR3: CATGPTGSSNQPQHF; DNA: TGTGCCACCGGGCCAACAGGGTCAAGCAATCAGCCCCAGCATTTT
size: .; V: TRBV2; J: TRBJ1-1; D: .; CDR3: CASSERWGRNYMNTEAFF; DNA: TGTGCCAGCAGTGAACGGTGGGGACGGAATTACATGAACACTGAAGCTTTCTTT
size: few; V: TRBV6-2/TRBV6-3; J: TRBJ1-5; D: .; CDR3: CASSLGQPRVQPQHF; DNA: TGTGCCAGCAGTTTGGGGCAACCTAGGGTTCAGCCCCAGCATTTT
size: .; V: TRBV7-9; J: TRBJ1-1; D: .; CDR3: CASSLVGGEMNTEAFF; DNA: TGTGCCAGCAGCTTAGTCGGAGGGGAGATGAACACTGAAGCTTTCTTT
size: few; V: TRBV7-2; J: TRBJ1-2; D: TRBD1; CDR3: CASSPTGTVNYGYTF; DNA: TGTGCCAGCAGCCCGACCGGGACAGTCAACTATGGCTACACCTTC
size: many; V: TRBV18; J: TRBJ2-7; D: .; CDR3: CASSPLGEPYEQYF; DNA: TGTGCCAGCTCACCGTTGGGGGAACCATACGAGCAGTACTTC
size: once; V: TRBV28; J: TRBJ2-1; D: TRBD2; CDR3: CASSSASGGPYNEQFF; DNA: TGTGCCAGCAGTTCCGCTAGCGGGGGGCCCTACAATGAGCAGTTCTTC
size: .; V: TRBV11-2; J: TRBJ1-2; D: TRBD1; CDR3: CASSPTGQGGGYTF; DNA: TGTGCCAGCAGCCCGACCGGACAGGGAGGGGGCTACACCTTC
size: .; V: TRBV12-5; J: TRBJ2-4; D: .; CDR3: CASGPRENIQYF; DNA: TGTGCTAGTGGCCCTCGGGAAAACATTCAGTACTTC
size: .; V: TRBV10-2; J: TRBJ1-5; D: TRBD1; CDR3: CASSERDRGFQPQHF; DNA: TGCGCCAGCAGTGAAAGGGACAGGGGCTTCCAGCCCCAGCATTTT
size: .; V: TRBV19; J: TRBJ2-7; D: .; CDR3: CASTTSAGPFEQYF; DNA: TGTGCCAGCACGACTTCCGCGGGCCCCTTTGAGCAGTACTTC
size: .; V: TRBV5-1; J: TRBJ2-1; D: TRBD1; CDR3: CASSPSVGQGIEQFF; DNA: TGCGCCAGCAGCCCGTCTGTAGGACAGGGAATTGAGCAGTTCTTC
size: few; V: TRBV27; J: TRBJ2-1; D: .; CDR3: CARPPGLLSYNEQFF; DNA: TGTGCCAGGCCCCCGGGACTCCTTTCCTACAATGAGCAGTTCTTC
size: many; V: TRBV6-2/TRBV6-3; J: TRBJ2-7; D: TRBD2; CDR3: CASTTGREIYEQYF; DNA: TGTGCCAGCACCACGGGGCGGGAGATCTACGAGCAGTACTTC
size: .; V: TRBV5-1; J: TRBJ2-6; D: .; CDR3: CASSNGGSGANVLTF; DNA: TGCGCCAGCAGCAATGGAGGCTCTGGGGCCAACGTCCTGACTTTC
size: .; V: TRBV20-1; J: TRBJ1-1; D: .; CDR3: CSARGEIAMNTEAFF; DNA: TGCAGTGCTCGAGGGGAGATCGCCATGAACACTGAAGCTTTCTTT
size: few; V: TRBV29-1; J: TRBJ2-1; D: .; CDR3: CSVEERGQPDNEQFF; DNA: TGCAGCGTTGAGGAGCGGGGACAGCCTGACAATGAGCAGTTCTTC
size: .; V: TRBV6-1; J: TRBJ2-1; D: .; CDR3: CASSEAPDNEQFF; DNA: TGTGCCAGCAGTGAAGCACCGGACAATGAGCAGTTCTTC
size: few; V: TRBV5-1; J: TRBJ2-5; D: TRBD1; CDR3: CASSPSRTGINEQYF; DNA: TGCGCCAGCAGCCCCTCGAGGACAGGGATCAATGAGCAGTACTTC
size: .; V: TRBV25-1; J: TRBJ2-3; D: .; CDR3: CASSPAVINTDTQYF; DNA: TGTGCCAGCAGTCCTGCCGTTATTAACACAGATACGCAGTATTTT
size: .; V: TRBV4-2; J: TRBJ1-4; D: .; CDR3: CASSQEHLPGGEKLFF; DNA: TGTGCCAGCAGCCAAGAACATCTGCCTGGGGGTGAAAAACTGTTTTTT
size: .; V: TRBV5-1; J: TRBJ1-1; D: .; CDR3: CARIGQPDTEAFF; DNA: TGCGCCAGGATTGGACAGCCCGACACTGAAGCTTTCTTT
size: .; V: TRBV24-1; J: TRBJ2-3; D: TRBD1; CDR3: CATSEGTAHTDTQYF; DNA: TGTGCCACCAGTGAAGGGACAGCCCACACAGATACGCAGTATTTT
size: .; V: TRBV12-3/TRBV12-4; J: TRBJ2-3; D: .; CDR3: CASSPTRATADAQYF; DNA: TGTGCCAGCAGCCCCACTAGAGCTACGGCAGATGCGCAGTATTTT
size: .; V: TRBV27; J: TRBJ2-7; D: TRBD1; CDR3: CASSSRDRGPYEQYF; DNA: TGTGCCAGCAGTTCGCGGGACAGGGGGCCCTACGAGCAGTACTTC
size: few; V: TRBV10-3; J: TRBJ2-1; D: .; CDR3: CAITRNRGSGNEQFF; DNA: TGTGCCATCACTCGGAACCGGGGGAGTGGAAATGAGCAGTTCTTC
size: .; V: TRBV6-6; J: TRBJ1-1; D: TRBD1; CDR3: CASRAGQGGSTEAFF; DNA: TGTGCCAGCAGGGCGGGACAGGGGGGGAGCACTGAAGCTTTCTTT